This TCR beta chain was observed in a study of beta chain features in type 1 diabetes. CDR3 size: 15 residues. In germline, CDR1 is SGHRS, CDR2 YFSETQ. The V end lost 3 bases, the J end lost 3 bases, and 16 bases lay between the germline ends. The study reverse transcribed the entire isolated RNA, so it sequenced expressed TCRB transcripts. Assay used: immunoSEQ multiplex PCR; TCRdb lists only in-frame clones, some missing. The data contain 400,000 to 450,000 clones, about 15% of them seen just once; the ten biggest clones take up less than 0.04%. The sequencing sample was made of naive CD4+ T cells from blood. This clonotype originated in a man between 25 and 39 years old in good health. The V call is TRBV5-1, the J call TRBJ2-7; no reliable D call. The CDR3 DNA reads TGCGCCAGCAGCTCGTCAATAATGGCTCGCTACGAGCAGTACTTC. Its protein is CASSSSIMARYEQYF.